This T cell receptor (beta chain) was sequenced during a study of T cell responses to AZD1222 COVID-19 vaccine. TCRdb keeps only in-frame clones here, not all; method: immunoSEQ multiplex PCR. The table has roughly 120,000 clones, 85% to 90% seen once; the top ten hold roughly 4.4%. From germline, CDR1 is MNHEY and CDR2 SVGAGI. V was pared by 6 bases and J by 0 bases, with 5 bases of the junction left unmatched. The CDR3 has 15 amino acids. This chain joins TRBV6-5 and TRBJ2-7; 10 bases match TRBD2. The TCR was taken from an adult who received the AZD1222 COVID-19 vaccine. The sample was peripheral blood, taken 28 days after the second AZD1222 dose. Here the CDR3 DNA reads TGTGCCAGCAGCCTAGCGGGGGATACCTCCTACGAGCAGTACTTC. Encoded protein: CASSLAGDTSYEQYF.